Following are 27 T cell receptor beta chains from one sample sequenced in a study of response to subunit inactivated influenza vaccine. TCRdb analysed the RT-PCR reads with MiXCR anew, one entry per CDR3 protein. The sample has about 480,000 distinct CDR3 sequences; approximately 24% are singletons. This specimen was CD4+ T cells sorted from PBMCs, taken about 5 days after vaccination. The receptors here all came from a man aged 50 to 59 who received an inactivated influenza vaccine.

The chain carries TRBV11-2 and TRBJ2-4; D remains unclear. CDR1 SGHAT and CDR2 FQNNGV come from the germline V gene. V shed 4 bases and J shed 0 bases, with 7 bases lying between them. CDR3 size: 14 residues. The CDR3 sequence is CASSSGVAKNIQYF. CDR3 sequence (DNA): TGTGCCAGCAGCTCCGGAGTAGCCAAAAACATTCAGTACTTC.

This clonotype was recorded a few times. The rearrangement uses TRBV5-1 and TRBJ2-1; D not certain. Germline V gene lookup returns CDR1 SGHRS and CDR2 YFSETQ. The CDR3 sequence is 13 residues long. Trimming shortened V by 4 bases and J by 9 bases, and 14 bases separated the two germline ends. The CDR3 DNA is TGCGCCAGCAGCCTTCTGGAGCGAAGTGAGCAGTTCTTC. Protein: CASSLLERSEQFF.

The rearrangement uses TRBV4-1 and TRBJ1-2; D unresolved. Germline-derived CDR1 and CDR2 are MGHRA and YSYEKL. The ends were cut back, 6 bases at V and 5 bases at J, with 13 bases in the middle. This CDR3 is built from 13 residues. The CDR3 reads CASSRPDHYGYTF. For the CDR3, the DNA is TGCGCCAGCAGTCGGCCGGACCATTATGGCTACACCTTC.

This chain uses TRBV4-2 with TRBJ1-5; a possible D gene is TRBD1 (5 bases). Trimming took off 1 base at V and 0 bases at J, with 16 bases between the two ends. This CDR3 has 18 residues. In germline, CDR1 is LGHNA, CDR2 YNFKEQ. The CDR3 sequence is CASSQGVRGRGSNQPQHF. The DNA of the CDR3 is TGTGCCAGCAGCCAAGGTGTGCGAGGGAGGGGTAGCAATCAGCCCCAGCATTTT.

This clonotype was observed a few times. The chain couples TRBV4-3 to TRBJ2-2; tentatively, D is TRBD1 (7 bases). The CDR3 has 15 amino acids. With 0 bases removed from V and 4 bases from J, the gap between germline ends came to 9 bases. The germline V gene has CDR1 LGHNA and CDR2 YSLEER. The CDR3 DNA follows: TGCGCCAGCAGCCAAGACAGGGGGGTCACCGGGGAGCTGTTTTTT. As protein: CASSQDRGVTGELFF.

This clonotype was counted many times. The rearrangement uses TRBV28 and TRBJ1-3; D possibly corresponds to TRBD1 (6 bases). The V end lost 6 bases, the J end lost 2 bases, and 11 bases lay between the germline ends. CDR3 length: 14 amino acids. CDR1 is MDHEN and CDR2 is SYDVKM in the germline V gene. The CDR3 nucleotides are TGTGCCAGCAGCTCCACAGGGACTGGAAACACCATATATTTT. It translates to CASSSTGTGNTIYF.

This clonotype was counted a few times. The CDR3 loop is CASSTTQGAKYYEQYF. CDR3 in DNA: TGTGCCAGCAGTACGACACAGGGGGCTAAATACTACGAGCAGTACTTC. The chain is built from TRBV12-3 or TRBV12-4 and TRBJ2-7; 9 positions match TRBD1. With V trimmed by 5 bases and J by 3 bases, 11 bases remained unmatched. CDR3 length equals 16 residues.

The chain links TRBV7-2 to TRBJ1-1; 7 bases are a match to TRBD1. V dropped 5 bases and J dropped 2; count of bases not matched to a gene: 8. This CDR3 comprises 15 residues. CDR1 is SGHTA and CDR2 is FQGNSA in the germline V gene. The chain's CDR3 is CASSLQGLTNTEAFF. CDR3 bases: TGTGCCAGCAGCCTACAGGGGCTGACCAACACTGAAGCTTTCTTT.

This clonotype came up a few times. The V call is TRBV6-2 or TRBV6-3, the J call TRBJ2-7; 11 positions match TRBD2. The CDR3 sequence is 15 residues long. J lost 2 bases, V lost 3 bases, and 3 bases had no gene match. From germline, CDR1 is MNHEY and CDR2 SVGEGT. The CDR3 DNA sequence: TGTGCCAGCAGTTATCTTAGCGGGAGGGCCTACGAGCAGTACTTC. Amino acids: CASSYLSGRAYEQYF.

The V and J genes are TRBV20-1 and TRBJ2-3; 9 positions match TRBD2. CDR3 length equals 15 residues. CDR1 is DFQATT, CDR2 SNEGSKA, per germline (reference sequence). With V trimmed by 5 bases and J by 2 bases, 8 bases remained unmatched. CDR3 sequence reads: CSAPPLAGNTDTQYF. CDR3 sequence (DNA): TGCAGTGCTCCCCCCCTAGCGGGAAACACAGATACGCAGTATTTT.

V and J are TRBV4-3 and TRBJ2-7; 7 bases are shared with TRBD1. This CDR3 is 16 amino acids long. The germline V gene encodes CDR1 LGHNA and CDR2 YSLEER. Trimming removed 4 bases from V and 6 bases from J; junction bases left unmatched: 15. DNA of the CDR3: TGCGCCAGCAGCCCAGTGTCCAGGGGGACGTTCTTCGAGCAGTACTTC. Translating gives CASSPVSRGTFFEQYF.

This clonotype showed up just a few times. The chain employs TRBV10-3 and TRBJ2-1, with D unclear. The CDR3 has 15 residues. Germline lookup yields CDR1 ENHRY and CDR2 SYGVKD. V was pared by 4 bases and J by 1 base, with 11 bases between. The CDR3 here is CAISGLPSSYNEQFF. The DNA for the CDR3 is TGTGCCATCAGTGGTCTCCCATCTTCCTACAATGAGCAGTTCTTC.

Comments on this clonotype: A single base separates this from a much larger clone, so it may be a read error. In nucleotides, the CDR3 is TGTGCCAGCAGCCAAGCAGGGGACACTGAAGCTTTCTTT. It encodes CASSQAGDTEAFF. The chain recombines TRBV4-2 with TRBJ1-1, with D tentatively TRBD1 (6 bases). This CDR3 comprises 13 residues. From germline, CDR1 is LGHNA and CDR2 YNFKEQ. V was clipped by 1 base and J by 3 bases, with 6 bases between them.

The chain has TRBV4-3 and TRBJ2-3; TRBD2 matches 7 bases. In germline, CDR1 is LGHNA, CDR2 YSLEER. V lost 4 bases, J lost 1 base, and 11 bases stayed unmatched. There are 17 residues in the CDR3. CDR3 nucleotides: TGCGCCAGCAGCCCTCGCGATGGGGGAGGGGGCACAGATACGCAGTATTTT. Translation: CASSPRDGGGGTDTQYF.

This clonotype was found many times. The rearrangement joins TRBV5-1 to TRBJ2-2, with D hard to call. V was trimmed by 4 bases and J by 7 bases, leaving 11 bases between them. Germline CDR1 is SGHRS and CDR2 is YFSETQ. The CDR3 extends over 13 amino acids. The CDR3 DNA sequence: TGCGCCAGCAGCCAACTCCGAGACGGGGAGCTGTTTTTT. Translated: CASSQLRDGELFF.

The chain links TRBV25-1 to TRBJ2-5; TRBD1 matches at 9 bases. The CDR3 runs to 14 residues. Germline trimming cut 7 bases from V and 0 bases from J; bases unmatched to any gene: 3. Germline-derived CDR1 and CDR2 are MGHDK and SYGVNS. Written as DNA, the CDR3 is TGTGCCAGCATAGGACAGGGGTACCAAGAGACCCAGTACTTC. Its translation: CASIGQGYQETQYF.

The chain is built from TRBV9 and TRBJ2-3; D gene unclear. CDR3 length: 14 residues. V was shortened by 2 bases and J by 2 bases, with 9 bases between the two germline ends. Germline CDR1 reads SGDLS; CDR2 reads YYNGEE. In nucleotides, the CDR3 is TGTGCCAGCAGCGTGGACCCGCTCACAGATACGCAGTATTTT. The encoded protein is CASSVDPLTDTQYF.

This clonotype was picked up a small number of times. The genes are TRBV20-1 and TRBJ2-7, with D perhaps assigned TRBD1 or TRBD2 (5 bases each). The V end was cut by 4 bases, the J end by 3 bases, with 16 bases between. CDR3 length equals 14 residues. The germline CDR1 and CDR2 sequences are DFQATT and SNEGSKA (reference sequence). CDR3 nucleotides: TGCAGTGCTACTACCGGGATCAGGGACTACGAGCAGTACTTC. Its protein is CSATTGIRDYEQYF.

This clonotype was detected only a few times. This chain uses TRBV20-1 with TRBJ2-5, with 12 bases that match TRBD2. V lost 5 bases, J lost 5 bases, and 12 bases stayed unmatched. The CDR3 is 16 residues long. From germline, CDR1 is DFQATT and CDR2 SNEGSKA (reference sequence). CDR3 protein: CSAGRTSGTTLETQYF. In DNA, the CDR3 is TGCAGTGCTGGGCGGACTAGCGGGACGACCTTGGAGACCCAGTACTTC.

V and J are TRBV19 and TRBJ2-3, with D hard to call. The CDR3 runs 14 residues. Germline values: CDR1 LNHDA, CDR2 SQIVND (reference sequence). Trimming stripped 5 bases from V and 6 bases from J, with 15 bases between. The CDR3 region is CASSPYVLRDTQYF. Here the CDR3 DNA reads TGTGCCAGTAGTCCGTATGTCCTAAGGGATACGCAGTATTTT.

This clonotype has more than one count but fewer than ten. This rearrangement joins TRBV7-9 to TRBJ2-7, with D perhaps being TRBD1 or TRBD2 (5 bases each). There are 14 residues in the CDR3. Trimming took off 4 bases at V and 3 bases at J, with 13 bases between the two ends. Germline CDR1 is SEHNR and CDR2 is FQNEAQ (reference sequence). The CDR3 loop is CASSSLRGNYEQYF. CDR3 bases: TGTGCCAGCAGCTCTCTGAGGGGCAACTACGAGCAGTACTTC.

This clonotype was observed a few times. The gene calls are TRBV12-3 or TRBV12-4 and TRBJ1-6, with D tentatively TRBD1 (5 bases). The V end was cut by 6 bases, the J end by 9 bases, with 15 bases between. The CDR3 consists of 14 residues. For the CDR3, the DNA is TGTGCCAGCAGCCGGGGTGGGACGCTTTCACCCCTCCACTTT. It specifies CASSRGGTLSPLHF.

This chain links TRBV7-9 with TRBJ2-3; 8 nucleotides match TRBD2. The CDR3 has 16 residues. CDR1 and CDR2 (germline): SEHNR, FQNEAQ (reference sequence). V was clipped by 6 bases and J by 4 bases; unmatched bases: 12. DNA of the CDR3: TGTGCCAGCAGTTTTGGGGAAAGCGGGAGCGCAGATACGCAGTATTTT. Translation gives CASSFGESGSADTQYF.

This clonotype has a count of ten or more. V is TRBV5-1 and J is TRBJ1-2; a weak D match, TRBD1 (5 bases). The germline V and J ends were trimmed by 4 bases and 0 bases, with 16 bases remaining between them. The CDR3 has 16 residues. Germline CDR1 reads SGHRS; CDR2 reads YFSETQ. This CDR3 is CASSPGWGVANYGYTF. The DNA of the CDR3 is TGCGCCAGCAGCCCAGGATGGGGGGTAGCTAACTATGGCTACACCTTC. Full variable domain (outside the CDR3, taken from reference TRBV5-1 and TRBJ1-2): KAGVTQTPRYLIKTRGQQVTLSCSPISGHRSVSWYQQTPGQGLQFLFEYFSETQRNKGNFPGRFSGRQFSNSRSEMNVSTLELGDSALYLCASSPGWGVANYGYTFGSGTRLTVV.

The rearrangement links TRBV7-2 to TRBJ2-1; no reliable D call. V was shortened by 2 bases and J by 13 bases, with 12 bases between the two germline ends. Germline-derived CDR1 and CDR2 are SGHTA and FQGNSA. The CDR3 totals 12 residues. CDR3 in DNA: TGTGCCAGCAGCTTATCCGACCACCCACAGTTCTTC. Translated: CASSLSDHPQFF.

The V and J genes are TRBV5-6 and TRBJ2-2; D not resolved. This CDR3 comprises 17 residues. Germline V gives CDR1 SGHDT, CDR2 YYEEEE. V lost 2 bases, J lost 5 bases, and 19 bases lay in between. CDR3 in amino acids: CASSFEAWVTETGELFF. CDR3 nucleotides: TGTGCCAGCAGCTTCGAAGCTTGGGTCACGGAAACCGGGGAGCTGTTTTTT.

With respect to this clonotype: The junction and the germline gene differ at one end; a read error may be behind it. The chain uses TRBV20-1 and TRBJ1-4; the match to TRBD1 covers 7 bases. CDR3 length equals 15 residues. Germline CDR1 reads DFQATT; CDR2 reads SNEGSKA (reference sequence). This CDR3 is CCARDPRGHLEKLFF. The CDR3 DNA is TGCTGTGCTAGAGATCCAAGGGGGCACCTTGAAAAACTGTTTTTT.